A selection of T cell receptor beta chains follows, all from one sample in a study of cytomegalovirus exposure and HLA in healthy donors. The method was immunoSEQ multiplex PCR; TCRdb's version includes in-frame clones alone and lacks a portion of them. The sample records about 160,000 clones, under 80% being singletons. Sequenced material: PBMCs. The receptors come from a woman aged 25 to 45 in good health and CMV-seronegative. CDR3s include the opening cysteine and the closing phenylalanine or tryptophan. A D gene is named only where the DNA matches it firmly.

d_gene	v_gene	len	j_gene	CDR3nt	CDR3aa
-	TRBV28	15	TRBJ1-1	TGTGCCAGCAGACTTACGGGACAACCGTACACTGAAGCTTTCTTT	CASRLTGQPYTEAFF
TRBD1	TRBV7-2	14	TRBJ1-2	TGTGCCAGCAGCTTAGGGGACAGGGCGTTTGGCTACGCCTTC	CASSLGDRAFGYAF
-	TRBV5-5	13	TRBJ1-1	TGTGCCAGCAGGAGTCAGGGGTACACTGAAGCTTTCTTT	CASRSQGYTEAFF
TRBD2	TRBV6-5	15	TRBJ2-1	TGTGCCAGCAACCAGGGACTAGCGGGGGGCGATGAGCAGTTCTTC	CASNQGLAGGDEQFF
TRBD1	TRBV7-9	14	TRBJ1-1	TGTGCCAGCACCTTTGGGACAGCGAACACTGAAGCTTTCTTT	CASTFGTANTEAFF
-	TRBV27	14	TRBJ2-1	TGTGCCAGCAGTCCCTTGGGCGGGGACAATGAGCAGTTCTTC	CASSPLGGDNEQFF
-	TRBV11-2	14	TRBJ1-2	TGTGCCAGCAGCTTAGGGACAGCTAACTATGGCTACACCTTC	CASSLGTANYGYTF
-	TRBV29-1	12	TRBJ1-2	TGCAGCGTTGAGGGCAGCAACTATGGCTACACCTTC	CSVEGSNYGYTF
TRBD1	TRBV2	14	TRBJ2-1	TGTGCCAGCAATGGACAGGGAACCTACAATGAGCAGTTCTTC	CASNGQGTYNEQFF
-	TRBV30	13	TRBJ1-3	TGTGCCTTTGGACAGAGCTCTGGAAACACCATATATTTT	CAFGQSSGNTIYF
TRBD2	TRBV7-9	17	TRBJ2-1	TGTGCCAGCAGCCCTCCGGGCGGGGGGGTCCTAATATATGAGCAGTTCTTC	CASSPPGGGVLIYEQFF
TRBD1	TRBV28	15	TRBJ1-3	TGTGCCAGCAGTGTCACGACAGGGAGCGGAAACACCATATATTTT	CASSVTTGSGNTIYF
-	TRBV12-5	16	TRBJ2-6	TGTGCTAGTGGTTTGCCCCGGACAGCCGGGGCCAACGTCCTGACTTTC	CASGLPRTAGANVLTF
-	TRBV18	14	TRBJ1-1	TGTGCCAGCTCACCACCGGGGAGCCTGGGCGAAGCTTTCTTT	CASSPPGSLGEAFF
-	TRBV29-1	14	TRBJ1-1	TGCAGCGCCCCTAACAGGGTTTATGGCACTGAAGCTTTCTTT	CSAPNRVYGTEAFF